This T cell receptor beta chain originates from a study of cytomegalovirus exposure and HLA in healthy donors (dated by TCRdb to about 2017). Background for the entire study: According to a later analysis, the 110 or so validation repertoires were produced on the same platform as the roughly 700 repertoires of the first cohort. In addition to the first cohort of 666 subjects, a separate validation cohort of 120 different subjects was used. The study combined high-throughput TCR immunosequencing, statistical association of individual TCRs with disease status, and machine learning to predict cytomegalovirus infection status. The study was designed to test whether signatures of past pathogen exposure could be identified by cataloging public T cell receptors.

The CDR3 covers 14 residues, taking in both the cysteine and the phenylalanine. Only the CDR3 DNA is retained, 42 bases long and in frame from the first base. At the junction V is shortened by 6 bases and J by 4 bases; bases outside the gene matches: 4. CDR1 and CDR2 are read off the germline V gene (reference sequence) as SEHNR and FQNEAQ. General findings and caveats noted by the study authors: The validation cohort had no HLA typing available for a later analysis, so co-occurrence within that cohort was assessed over all 110 or so repertoires. The classifier was reported to diagnose cytomegalovirus status with high specificity and sensitivity in both the original cohort and the validation cohort. According to the authors, the approach could potentially be generalized to other disease states and immunological phenotypes. In the study, around 150 TCR beta chains were listed as associated with cytomegalovirus. Of the cluster scores, approximately 94% were above 0 in a later analysis, which found that TCRs clustered in the first cohort also tended to co-occur in the 110 or so validation repertoires. While some public TCRs were present in many individuals, most TCR sequences turned up only very rarely across donors. In vitro tests confirmed that three of the cytomegalovirus-associated TCR beta chains recognize cytomegalovirus antigens.

The donors belonged to the validation cohort of roughly 120 subjects, which was separate from the roughly 700-subject first cohort. Library preparation employed the immunoSEQ multiplex PCR assay. In the original analysis: To diagnose cytomegalovirus status from the catalog of TCR beta chain sequences, a statistical classification framework was built. The source is immuneACCESS, and TCRdb retained only in-frame sequences with V and J called. Part of the clones is not carried over; for the studies checked, unresolved V genes explain less than half of this, and the remainder is unexplained. Clone size and the V and J calls come from that table; the DNA yielded D and trimming. The sample table holds around 110,000 clones, of which roughly nine tenths were seen once. 1.8% of the sample is held by the ten biggest clonotypes. This clone was picked up one time. No cognate antigen has been identified for it. Base qualities are missing; no much larger clone stands one base away.

This receptor was identified in a woman younger than 30 in good health and CMV-seropositive. Sequencing was carried out using PBMCs. The sequence is built from TRBV7-9 and TRBJ2-5; the junction holds 11 bases that match TRBD2. The CDR3 is CASSLAGGGETQYF. The bases read TGTGCCAGCAGTCTAGCGGGGGGAGGAGAGACCCAGTACTTC.